Below, 17 T cell receptor beta chains from the same sample are listed, as sequenced in a study of T cell repertoires in cytomegalovirus infection. TCRdb used MiXCR to reprocess the reads, holding one entry per CDR3 protein. The sample has 450,000 to 650,000 distinct CDR3 sequences, more than 20% seen once; the top ten hold over 10%. The source material was PBMCs. These TCRs come from a human donor in good health (CMV status not recorded). Some clones in this sample may be carry-over from other donors' samples.

In this sample, this clonotype turned up a few times. V is TRBV25-1 and J is TRBJ1-4, with D hard to call. The CDR3 length is 14 residues. The V gene lost 2 bases and the J gene lost 7 bases, with 11 bases spanning the gap. CDR1 is MGHDK and CDR2 is SYGVNS in the germline V gene. CDR3 DNA: TGTGCCAGCAGTGAAACCCAGGATCGTGAAAAACTGTTTTTT. Residues: CASSETQDREKLFF.

In nucleotides, the CDR3 is TGTGCCAGCTCCGGGACAGGGTTCACTGAAGCTTTCTTT. This translates into CASSGTGFTEAFF. V gene TRBV9 combines with J gene TRBJ1-1; 9 bases are shared with TRBD1. The germline V gene encodes CDR1 SGDLS and CDR2 YYNGEE. The CDR3 has 13 amino acids. V trimming: 7 bases; J trimming: 4 bases; junction bases outside the gene matches: 5.

This clonotype was detected only a few times. The chain couples TRBV7-2 to TRBJ2-3; D possibly uses TRBD1 or TRBD2 (5 bases each). The V end was cut by 2 bases, the J end by 0 bases, with 12 bases between. The CDR3 consists of 16 residues. Germline V CDR1 and CDR2: SGHTA, FQGNSA. The CDR3 spells CASSLSLGVSTDTQYF. CDR3 DNA: TGTGCCAGCAGCTTAAGTCTGGGGGTTAGCACAGATACGCAGTATTTT. Combining the CDR3 with reference TRBV7-2 and TRBJ2-3 gives the whole variable domain GAGVSQSPSNKVTEKGKDVELRCDPISGHTALYWYRQSLGQGLEFLIYFQGNSAPDKSGLPSDRFSAERTGGSVSTLTIQRTQQEDSAVYLCASSLSLGVSTDTQYFGPGTRLTVL.

This clonotype has at least ten counts. The chain recombines TRBV7-2 with TRBJ2-1; D perhaps matches TRBD1 (5 bases). Trimming pared 5 bases from V and 7 bases from J, leaving 18 bases between. The CDR3 spans 15 residues. CDR1 and CDR2 from the germline V gene are SGHTA and FQGNSA. In nucleotides, the CDR3 is TGTGCCAGCAGCATGCCTATGACAGCTGGTAATGAGCAGTTCTTC. It specifies CASSMPMTAGNEQFF.

The rearrangement joins TRBV2 to TRBJ1-2; D remains unclear. Germline lookup yields CDR1 SNHLY and CDR2 FYNNEI. V was trimmed by 2 bases and J by 0 bases, leaving 13 bases between them. The CDR3 extends over 16 amino acids. The CDR3 is CASSELSELANYGYTF. The CDR3 DNA sequence: TGTGCCAGCAGTGAACTCAGCGAACTAGCTAACTATGGCTACACCTTC.

This chain links TRBV5-1 with TRBJ2-6, with D unclear. The CDR3 is 15 residues long. Germline V gene lookup returns CDR1 SGHRS and CDR2 YFSETQ. Trimming cost V 2 bases and J 2 bases, with 8 bases left between them. This CDR3 is CASSLEGPGANVLTF. CDR3 bases: TGCGCCAGCAGCTTAGAAGGCCCTGGGGCCAACGTCCTGACTTTC.

The V call is TRBV6-4, the J call TRBJ2-3; 13 bases fit TRBD2. CDR1 MRHNA and CDR2 SNTAGT come from the germline V gene. The CDR3 runs to 16 residues. Germline trimming cut 6 bases from V and 5 bases from J; bases unmatched to any gene: 8. The chain's CDR3 is CASSVTSGRAIDTQYF. The CDR3 region has the DNA TGTGCCAGCAGCGTTACTAGCGGGAGGGCCATAGATACGCAGTATTTT.

The chain uses TRBV6-1 and TRBJ2-1; TRBD2 agrees at 11 bases. Germline V CDR1 and CDR2: MNHNS, SASEGT. The V gene end was trimmed by 7 bases and the J gene end by 5 bases; junction bases not matched to a gene: 4. CDR3 size: 14 residues. The DNA for the CDR3 is TGTGCCAGCATCGGACTAGCGGGTCACAATGAGCAGTTCTTC. Translation gives CASIGLAGHNEQFF.

This clonotype was seen a handful of times. The chain links TRBV7-4 to TRBJ1-1, with 8 positions matching TRBD1. V lost 5 bases to trimming and J lost 1 base; unmatched junction nucleotides: 9. Per germline, CDR1 SGHVT and CDR2 SQSDAQ. The CDR3 consists of 16 residues. CDR3 nucleotide sequence: TGTGCCAGCAGCCAAGGACAGGGAAAATCGAACACTGAAGCTTTCTTT. Residues: CASSQGQGKSNTEAFF.

The V gene is TRBV4-3, the J gene TRBJ2-3; maybe TRBD2 (5 bases). Trimming shortened V by 0 bases and J by 6 bases, and 16 bases separated the two germline ends. Germline lookup yields CDR1 LGHNA and CDR2 YSLEER. The CDR3 has 16 amino acids. Here the CDR3 reads CASSQDLASRSDTQYF. The CDR3 DNA is TGCGCCAGCAGCCAAGATTTGGCTAGCCGGTCGGATACGCAGTATTTT.

The V gene is TRBV28, the J gene TRBJ1-5, with 11 bases identical to TRBD1. Germline CDR1 MDHEN, CDR2 SYDVKM. The CDR3 is 15 amino acids. V lost 5 bases and J lost 6; bases outside the gene matches: 6. CDR3 coding DNA: TGTGCCAGCAGTGGGACAGGGGGTAGTAGTCAGCCCCAGCATTTT. Translation gives CASSGTGGSSQPQHF.

This clonotype was counted only a few times. The CDR3 reads CASSPGGGTQYF. CDR3 nucleotides: TGTGCCAGCAGCCCCGGGGGAGGTACGCAGTATTTT. The chain has TRBV11-2 and TRBJ2-3; perhaps TRBD2 as D (6 bases). The germline V and J ends were trimmed by 5 bases and 8 bases, with 11 bases remaining between them. The CDR3 contains 12 residues. Germline loops: CDR1 SGHAT, CDR2 FQNNGV. The variable domain in full, with the rest retrieved from reference TRBV11-2 and TRBJ2-3, is EAGVAQSPRYKIIEKRQSVAFWCNPISGHATLYWYQQILGQGPKLLIQFQNNGVVDDSQLPKDRFSAERLKGVDSTLKIQPAKLEDSAVYLCASSPGGGTQYFGPGTRLTVL.

Only a few counts were recorded for this clonotype. The chain is built from TRBV27 and TRBJ2-5; 8 positions match TRBD2. This CDR3 has 15 amino acids. V was pared by 0 bases and J by 5 bases, with 5 bases of the junction left unmatched. CDR1 and CDR2 (germline): MNHEY, SMNVEV (reference sequence). The CDR3 DNA is TGTGCCAGCAGTTTATCCCCGGGAGGGGAGGAGACCCAGTACTTC. Translation: CASSLSPGGEETQYF.

The CDR3 nucleotides read TGTGCCAGCAGCGTAACAGGGCTCTCGAACACTGAAGCTTTCTTT. Its translation: CASSVTGLSNTEAFF. The chain uses TRBV9 and TRBJ1-1; D perhaps matches TRBD1 (6 bases). The CDR3 loop spans 15 amino acids. Germline-derived CDR1 and CDR2 are SGDLS and YYNGEE. Between the trimmed V and J ends, which lost 1 base and 1 base, there was a span of 11 bases. The whole variable domain, filled in from reference TRBV9 and TRBJ1-1, reads DSGVTQTPKHLITATGQRVTLRCSPRSGDLSVYWYQQSLDQGLQFLIQYYNGEERAKGNILERFSAQQFPDLHSELNLSSLELGDSALYFCASSVTGLSNTEAFFGQGTRLTVV.

The chain recombines TRBV12-3 or TRBV12-4 with TRBJ2-1; 7 bases line up with TRBD2. This CDR3 has 16 amino acids. Trimming took 0 bases from V and 3 from J; bases not matched to a gene: 5. CDR3 amino acids: CASSLALAAFYNEQFF. CDR3 sequence (DNA): TGTGCCAGCAGTTTAGCGCTAGCGGCCTTCTACAATGAGCAGTTCTTC.

This clonotype was observed a handful of times. The chain combines TRBV5-6 with TRBJ1-1; 8 bases align to TRBD1. The CDR3 runs to 15 residues. With V trimmed by 4 bases and J by 6 bases, 11 bases remained unmatched. CDR1 SGHDT and CDR2 YYEEEE come from the germline V gene. The CDR3 loop is CASSLLDRDGAEAFF. The CDR3 nucleotides read TGTGCCAGCAGCCTCTTGGACAGGGACGGAGCTGAAGCTTTCTTT.

This chain joins TRBV20-1 and TRBJ2-1; 8 nucleotides line up with TRBD2. The J segment lost 9 bases and the V segment lost 3 bases, leaving 7 bases of the junction unmatched. This CDR3 spans 13 amino acids. Germline CDR1 and CDR2: DFQATT and SNEGSKA (reference sequence). CDR3 in DNA: TGCAGTGCTAGGGGGGGACTAGAGGTTGAGCAGTTCTTC. This encodes CSARGGLEVEQFF.